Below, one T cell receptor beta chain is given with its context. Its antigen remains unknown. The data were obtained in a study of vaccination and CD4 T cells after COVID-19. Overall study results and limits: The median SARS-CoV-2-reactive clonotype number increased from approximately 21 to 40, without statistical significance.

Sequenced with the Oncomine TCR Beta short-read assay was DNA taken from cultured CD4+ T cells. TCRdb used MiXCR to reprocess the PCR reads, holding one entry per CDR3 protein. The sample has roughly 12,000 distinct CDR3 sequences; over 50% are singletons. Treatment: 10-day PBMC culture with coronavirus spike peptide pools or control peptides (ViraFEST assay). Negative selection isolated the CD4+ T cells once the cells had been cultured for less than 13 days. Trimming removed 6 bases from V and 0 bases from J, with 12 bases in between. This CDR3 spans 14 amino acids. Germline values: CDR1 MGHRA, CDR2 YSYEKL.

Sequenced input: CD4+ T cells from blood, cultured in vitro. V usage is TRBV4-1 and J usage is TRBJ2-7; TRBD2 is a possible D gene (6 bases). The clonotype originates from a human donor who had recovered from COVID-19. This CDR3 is CASSPTRSSYEQYF. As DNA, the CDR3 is TGCGCCAGCAGTCCGACTAGGAGCTCCTACGAGCAGTACTTC.